Sequencing of this T cell receptor beta chain was carried out in a study of control samples from healthy donors and cancer patients (dated by TCRdb to 2019 to 2021). Comments on this clone: Its cognate antigen has yet to be identified. Nothing much larger sits one base from this clone, and base qualities are not available.

Library method: the immunoSEQ multiplex PCR assay. TCRdb stores this immuneACCESS table with in-frame sequences only. Part of the clones is absent; in the studies checked, under half of the shortfall reflects unresolved V genes, and no reason is known for the rest. This sample is represented by under 200,000 clones; 92% of them were singletons. 0.68% of the sample is in the top ten clones. From the cysteine through the phenylalanine, the CDR3 covers 11 amino acids. Just the 33-base CDR3 DNA is kept, in frame starting at base 1. Via the germline V gene, CDR1 is SGHVS and CDR2 FNYEAQ. Trimming takes 11 bases from V and 7 bases from J, and the germline ends sit 11 bases apart.

Material for sequencing was blood. This sequence uses TRBV7-6 and TRBJ2-2; no D gene call is confident. The source of this sequence is a woman aged 30 to 39 in good health. The nucleotide sequence reads as follows: TGTGCCGGCCAGAAGGGCGGGGAGCTGTTTTTT. It translates to CAGQKGGELFF.